This paragraph covers one TCR beta chain sequence. This sample is part of a study of chemoradiotherapy in HPV16-positive cancers. Repertoires were generated with immunoSEQ multiplex PCR, while TCRdb's copy carries only in-frame clones and drops some. Of approximately 10,000 clones listed, around 70% were seen once; the top ten hold 13% to 15%. The TCR originated in a human donor with HPV-associated anogenital cancer. This specimen was taken from a patient who underwent chemoradiotherapy.

The CDR3, as DNA: TGTGCCAGCAGCCGTAGTGTCGGTTCCTATGGCTACACCTTC. Translating gives CASSRSVGSYGYTF. The chain carries TRBV7-2 and TRBJ1-2; D gene uncertain. In germline, CDR1 is SGHTA, CDR2 FQGNSA. The CDR3 is 14 residues long. Trimming left V 5 bases short and J 4 bases short, with 14 bases between.